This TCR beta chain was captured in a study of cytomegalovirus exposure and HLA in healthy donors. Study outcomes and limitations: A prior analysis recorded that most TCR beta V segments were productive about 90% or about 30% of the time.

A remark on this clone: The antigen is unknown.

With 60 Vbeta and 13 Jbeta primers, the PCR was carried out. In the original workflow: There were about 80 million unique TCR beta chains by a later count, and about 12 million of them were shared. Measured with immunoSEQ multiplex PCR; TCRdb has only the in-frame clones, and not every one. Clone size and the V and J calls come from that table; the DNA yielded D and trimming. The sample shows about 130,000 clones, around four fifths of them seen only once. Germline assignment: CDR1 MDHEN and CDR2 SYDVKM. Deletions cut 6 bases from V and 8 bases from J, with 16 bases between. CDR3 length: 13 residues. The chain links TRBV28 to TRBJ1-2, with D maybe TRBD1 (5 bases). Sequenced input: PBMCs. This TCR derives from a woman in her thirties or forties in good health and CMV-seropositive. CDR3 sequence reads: CASSGGGFWGYTF. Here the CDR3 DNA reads TGTGCCAGCAGCGGCGGGGGGTTTTGGGGCTACACCTTC.